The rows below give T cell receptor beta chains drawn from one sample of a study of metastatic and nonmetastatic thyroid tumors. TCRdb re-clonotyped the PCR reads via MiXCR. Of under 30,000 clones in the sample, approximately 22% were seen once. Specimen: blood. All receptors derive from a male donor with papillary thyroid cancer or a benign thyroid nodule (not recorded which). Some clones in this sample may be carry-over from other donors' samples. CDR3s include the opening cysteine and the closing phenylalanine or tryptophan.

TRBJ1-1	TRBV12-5	CASGLAGRDTEAFF
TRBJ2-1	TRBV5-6	CASSTLGGEAYNEQFF
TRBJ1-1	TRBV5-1	CASSSRQGTNTEAFF
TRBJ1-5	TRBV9	CASSAGTAGGQPQHF
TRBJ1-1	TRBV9	CASSTPGTDNTEAFF
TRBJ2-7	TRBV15	CATSREPYKAYELYF
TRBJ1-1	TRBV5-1	CASSLAGGTGTEAFF
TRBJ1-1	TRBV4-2	CASSREMGAAGTEGAFF
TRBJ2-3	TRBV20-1	CCARGDRNSTHTQYF
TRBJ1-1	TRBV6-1	CASSSPGTGYTEAFF
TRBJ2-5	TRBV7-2	CASSLARGPQETQYF
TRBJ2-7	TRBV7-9	CASSLSQPPGYEQYF
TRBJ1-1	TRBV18	CASSPRGNTEAFF
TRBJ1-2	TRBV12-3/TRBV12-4	CASSFEWDGYTF
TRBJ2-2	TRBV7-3	CASSPTSGSEPNTGELFF
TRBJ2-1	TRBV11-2	CVSSSGTIGRSDEQFF
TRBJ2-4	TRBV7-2	CASSTVYRESIQYF
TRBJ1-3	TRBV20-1	CSARRPSGNTIYF
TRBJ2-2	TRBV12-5	CASVPRTSGRGPFTGELFF
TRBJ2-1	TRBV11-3	CASSLMLGGNEQFF
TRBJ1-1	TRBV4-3	CASSQVRSVEAFF
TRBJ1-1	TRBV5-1	CASTSGQGHTEAFF
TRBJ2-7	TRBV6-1	CASSAAWGPHEQYF
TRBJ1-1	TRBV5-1	CASSPGTDTEAFF
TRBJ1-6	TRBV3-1	CASSPSQGNSPLHF
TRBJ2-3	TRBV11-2	CASSQGPSVSDTQYF
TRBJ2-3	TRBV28	CASSLGSGADTQYF
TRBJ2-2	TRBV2	CASSDAQSGELFF
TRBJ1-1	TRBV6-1	CASSTWGTGAAFF
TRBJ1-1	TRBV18	CASQTLQGAQTEAFF
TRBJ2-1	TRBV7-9	CASILTNGEQFF
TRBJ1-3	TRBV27	CASSFTGDSGNTIYF
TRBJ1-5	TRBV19	CASATPGRYQGGNQPQHF
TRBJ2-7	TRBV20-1	CSAEGASNSYEQYF
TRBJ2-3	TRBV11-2	CASSRDRGFSNTQYF
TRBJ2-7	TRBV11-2	CASSLEGGSYEQYF
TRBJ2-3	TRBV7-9	CANSSQAGDTQYF
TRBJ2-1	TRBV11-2	CASSLDGGPPHNEQFF
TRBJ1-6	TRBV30	CAWSIAGWDSPLHF
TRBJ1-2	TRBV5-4	CARSSGHRGHGYTF
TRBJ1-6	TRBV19	CASSIWSTENSPLHF
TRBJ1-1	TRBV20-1	CSAIQRESEAIF
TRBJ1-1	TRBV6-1	CASSPGQGGAAFF
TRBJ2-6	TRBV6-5	CASGDTGYGANVLTF
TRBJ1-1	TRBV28	CASTTGTGGGNTEAFF
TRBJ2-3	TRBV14	CASSRGLVNSDTQYF
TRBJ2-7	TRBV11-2	CASSHVTAYEQYF
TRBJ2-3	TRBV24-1	CATSESGTDHTDTQYF
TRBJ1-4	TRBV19	CASSLRFSEKLFF
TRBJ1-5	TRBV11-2	CASSPVERGVNQPQHF
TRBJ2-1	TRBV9	CASGTGANNEQFF